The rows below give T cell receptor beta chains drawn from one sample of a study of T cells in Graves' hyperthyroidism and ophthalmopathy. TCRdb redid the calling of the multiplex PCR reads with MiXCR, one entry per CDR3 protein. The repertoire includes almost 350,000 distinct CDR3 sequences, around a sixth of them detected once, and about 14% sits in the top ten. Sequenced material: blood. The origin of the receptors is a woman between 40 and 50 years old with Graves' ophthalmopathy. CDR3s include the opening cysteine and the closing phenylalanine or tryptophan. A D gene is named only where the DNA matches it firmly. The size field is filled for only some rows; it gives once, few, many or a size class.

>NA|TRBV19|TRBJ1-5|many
TGTGCCAGTACCGAGCCGGGACGGATTAATCAGCCCCAGCATTTT
CASTEPGRINQPQHF
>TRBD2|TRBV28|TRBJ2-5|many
TGTGCCAGCGGCCCCGGGCTAGCGGGAGGTTCATTGGAGACCCAGTACTTC
CASGPGLAGGSLETQYF
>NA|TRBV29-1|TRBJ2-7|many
TGCAGCGTTGATGTCGGGCAGGGAAACGAGCAGTACTTC
CSVDVGQGNEQYF
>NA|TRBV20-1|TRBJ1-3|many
TGCAGTGCTAGAGGCATCCCGGGACCCTTAAACACCATATATTTT
CSARGIPGPLNTIYF
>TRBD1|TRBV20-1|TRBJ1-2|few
TGCAGTGCTAGTGAAGGCGGGACAGGGCATTACTATGGCTACACCTTC
CSASEGGTGHYYGYTF
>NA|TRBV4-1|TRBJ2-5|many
TGCGCCAGCAGCCATTCTCATCAAGAGACCCAGTACTTC
CASSHSHQETQYF
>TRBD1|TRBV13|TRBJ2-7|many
TGTGCCAGCAGCTGGGGACAGGGGAGGGAGCAGTACTTC
CASSWGQGREQYF
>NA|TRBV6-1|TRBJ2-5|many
TGTGCCAGCAGTGCAGGGGCCGGGACCCAAGAGACCCAGTACTTC
CASSAGAGTQETQYF
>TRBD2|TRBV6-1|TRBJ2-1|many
TGTGCCAGCAGTGAAATAGCGGGAGGGTGGAATGAGCAGTTCTTC
CASSEIAGGWNEQFF
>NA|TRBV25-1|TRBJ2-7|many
TGTGCCAGTACCGACAAGACCTACGAGCAGTACTTC
CASTDKTYEQYF
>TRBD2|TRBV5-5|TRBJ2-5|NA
TGTGCCAGCAGCCCTCCTAGCCGGGGAGGGCAAGAGACCCCGTACTTC
CASSPPSRGGQETPYF
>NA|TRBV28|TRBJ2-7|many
TGTGCCAGCAGTTCCCCACTAGACCCGTTCTACGAGCAGTACTTC
CASSSPLDPFYEQYF
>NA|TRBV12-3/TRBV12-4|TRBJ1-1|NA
TGTGCCAGCATTGTTACAGGGCTACGAGCCACTGAAGCTTTCTTT
CASIVTGLRATEAFF
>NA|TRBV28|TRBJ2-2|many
TGTGCCAGCCGAAAAACACCTCTCGGCGGGGAGCTGTTTTTT
CASRKTPLGGELFF
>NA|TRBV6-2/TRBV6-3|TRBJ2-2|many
TGTGCCAGCAGTTACTCCATAAACACCGGGGAGCTGTTTTTT
CASSYSINTGELFF
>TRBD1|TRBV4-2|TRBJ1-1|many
TGTGCCAGCAGCCAAGGGGTCAAGGGACAGCTGAACACTGAAGCTTTCTTT
CASSQGVKGQLNTEAFF
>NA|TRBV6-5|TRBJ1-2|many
TGTGCCAGCAGTCCACAGGGAAATGATGGCTACACCTTC
CASSPQGNDGYTF
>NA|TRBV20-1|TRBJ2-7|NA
TGCAGTGCTAGAGGTTTCGAGGGGTACGAGCAGTACTTC
CSARGFEGYEQYF
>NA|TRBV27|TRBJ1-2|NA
TGTGCCAGCAGCCGGGGGGGGGACATCTATGGCTACACCTTC
CASSRGGDIYGYTF
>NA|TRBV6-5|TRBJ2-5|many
TGTGCCAGCAGCACGGGTCAGGGAGAGACCCAGTACTTC
CASSTGQGETQYF
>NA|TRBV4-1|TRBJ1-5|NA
TGCGCCAGCAGCCAAGAAGGGATGGGAGTTCAGCCCCAGCATTTT
CASSQEGMGVQPQHF
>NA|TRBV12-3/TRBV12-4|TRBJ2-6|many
TGTGCCAGCAGCCGATATGGGTCTGGGGCCAACGTCCTGACTTTC
CASSRYGSGANVLTF
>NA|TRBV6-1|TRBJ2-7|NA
TGTGCCACGCGGACAGTGCGCGGGTACGAGCAGTACTTC
CATRTVRGYEQYF
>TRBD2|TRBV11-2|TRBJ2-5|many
TGTGCCAGCAGCTCCTGGACTAGCCAAGAGACCCAGTACTTC
CASSSWTSQETQYF
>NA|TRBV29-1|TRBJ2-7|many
TGCAGCGTTACGACAGTCCCCTGGGAGCAGTACTTC
CSVTTVPWEQYF
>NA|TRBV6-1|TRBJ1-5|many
TGTGCCAGCAGTGTAGAAGTTGGACAGCCCCAGCATTTT
CASSVEVGQPQHF